A single sample is the source of the 5 T cell receptor beta chains below, sequenced in a study of human T cells and chemical hapten exposure. A single record per CDR3 protein comes from TCRdb applying MiXCR to the 5' RACE reads. The table shows 65,000 to 90,000 distinct CDR3 sequences, with less than 20% occurring only once. From whole blood left unfractionated, total RNA was extracted. The receptors derive from a female donor in good health.

The chain links TRBV20-1 to TRBJ1-1; possibly TRBD1 for D (6 bases). CDR1 DFQATT and CDR2 SNEGSKA come from the germline V gene (reference sequence). The V end lost 1 base, the J end lost 4 bases, and 13 bases lay between the germline ends. The CDR3 consists of 14 residues. The DNA for the CDR3 is TGCAGTGCTAGAGGGGGCCAGGGGTCCACTGAAGCTTTCTTT. Amino acids: CSARGGQGSTEAFF.

This clonotype has just a few counts. The V gene is TRBV5-4, the J gene TRBJ1-2; 8 nucleotides align to TRBD1. Trimming removed 5 bases from V and 3 bases from J; junction bases left unmatched: 6. Germline CDR1 SGHNT, CDR2 YYREEE (reference sequence). The CDR3 has 14 amino acids. The CDR3: CASSSQGADYGYTF. The CDR3 bases are TGTGCCAGCAGTTCCCAGGGGGCGGACTATGGCTACACCTTC.

This clonotype was counted between two and nine times. J is TRBJ1-5 and V is TRBV12-3 or TRBV12-4; no definite D call. This CDR3 has 13 residues. V lost 6 bases and J 5 bases, leaving 11 bases between the germline ends. CDR3 sequence reads: CASSPDQDQPQHF. In DNA, the CDR3 is TGTGCCAGCAGCCCGGACCAGGATCAGCCCCAGCATTTT.

This clonotype was picked up a small number of times. V usage is TRBV28 and J usage is TRBJ2-7; 7 bases align to TRBD2. The CDR3 loop spans 14 amino acids. Trimming took 7 bases from V and 2 from J; bases not matched to a gene: 8. The germline CDR1 and CDR2 sequences are MDHEN and SYDVKM. Here the CDR3 reads CASKVPSGPYEQYF. The CDR3 DNA follows: TGTGCCAGCAAGGTACCTAGCGGACCCTACGAGCAGTACTTC.

This clonotype was seen only a few times. The chain employs TRBV10-3 and TRBJ1-2; 8 positions match TRBD1. The ends lost 7 bases at V and 2 bases at J; junction bases unmatched: 9. There are 15 residues in the CDR3. Germline lookup yields CDR1 ENHRY and CDR2 SYGVKD. CDR3 DNA: TGTGCCATCACCAGAGGACAGGGTGAGAACTATGGCTACACCTTC. Protein sequence: CAITRGQGENYGYTF.